This T cell receptor (beta chain) was recorded in a study of identical twins' blood T cells. Study results and caveats: Twin repertoire similarity may partly reflect shared environment. Shared CDR3 clonotype counts tracked mainly the product of cloneset sizes.

With regard to this clonotype: Its target is unknown. A much larger clone sits a single nucleotide away, making a read error possible.

MiXCR, run by TCRdb on the 5' RACE reads, gives a single entry per CDR3 protein. Of 350,000 to 450,000 distinct CDR3 sequences listed, approximately 30% are singletons. The material sequenced was PBMCs. The receptor was isolated from a woman aged 18 to 49 in good health.

DNA for the CDR3: TGTGCCAGCAAGTTAGTATTGAATGAAAAACCGTTTTTT. Translation: CASKLVLNEKPFF. The V call is TRBV12-3 or TRBV12-4, the J call TRBJ1-4; D is unclear. The CDR3 sequence is 13 residues long.